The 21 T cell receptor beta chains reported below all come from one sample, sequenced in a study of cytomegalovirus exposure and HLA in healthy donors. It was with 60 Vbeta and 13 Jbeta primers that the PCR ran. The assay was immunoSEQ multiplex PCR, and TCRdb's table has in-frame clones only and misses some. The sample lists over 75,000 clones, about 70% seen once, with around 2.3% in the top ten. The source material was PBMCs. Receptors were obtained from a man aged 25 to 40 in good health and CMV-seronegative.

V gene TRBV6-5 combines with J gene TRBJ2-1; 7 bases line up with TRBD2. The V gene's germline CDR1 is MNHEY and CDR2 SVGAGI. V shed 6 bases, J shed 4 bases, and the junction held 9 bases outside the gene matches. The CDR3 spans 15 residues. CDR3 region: CASSSSGARYNEQFF. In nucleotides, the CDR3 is TGTGCCAGCAGCAGCAGCGGGGCCAGATACAATGAGCAGTTCTTC.

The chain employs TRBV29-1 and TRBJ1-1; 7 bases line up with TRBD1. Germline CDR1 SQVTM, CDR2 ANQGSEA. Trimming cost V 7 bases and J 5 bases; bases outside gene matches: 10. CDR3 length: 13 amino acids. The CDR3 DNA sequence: TGCAGCGGAGATGACAGGGATGGGACTGAAGCTTTCTTT. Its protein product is CSGDDRDGTEAFF.

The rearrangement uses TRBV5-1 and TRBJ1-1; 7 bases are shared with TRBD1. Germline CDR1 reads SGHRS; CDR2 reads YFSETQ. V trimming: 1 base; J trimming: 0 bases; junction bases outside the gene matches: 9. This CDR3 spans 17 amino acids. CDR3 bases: TGCGCCAGCAGCTTGTCCGAGACAGGGAGGCTGAACACTGAAGCTTTCTTT. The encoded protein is CASSLSETGRLNTEAFF.

CDR3 in amino acids: CASSYQQGASGNTIYF. In DNA form, the CDR3 reads TGTGCCAGCAGTTACCAACAGGGGGCATCTGGAAACACCATATATTTT. The chain employs TRBV6-5 and TRBJ1-3; 9 nucleotides match TRBD1. The CDR3 consists of 16 residues. CDR1 is MNHEY and CDR2 is SVGAGI in the germline V gene. V lost 2 bases to trimming and J lost 1 base; unmatched junction nucleotides: 3.

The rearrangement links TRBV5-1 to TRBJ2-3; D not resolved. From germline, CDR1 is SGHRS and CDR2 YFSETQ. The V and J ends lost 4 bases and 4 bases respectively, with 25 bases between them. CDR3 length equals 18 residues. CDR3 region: CASSLGPTGSIGADTQYF. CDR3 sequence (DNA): TGCGCCAGCAGCCTAGGTCCCACCGGATCAATTGGTGCAGATACGCAGTATTTT.

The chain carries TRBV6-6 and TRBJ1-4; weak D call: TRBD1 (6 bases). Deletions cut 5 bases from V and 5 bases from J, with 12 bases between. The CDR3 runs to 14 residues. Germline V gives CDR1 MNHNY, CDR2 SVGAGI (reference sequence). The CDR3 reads CASSLTGGNEKLFF. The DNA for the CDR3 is TGTGCCAGCAGTCTGACAGGAGGAAATGAAAAACTGTTTTTT.

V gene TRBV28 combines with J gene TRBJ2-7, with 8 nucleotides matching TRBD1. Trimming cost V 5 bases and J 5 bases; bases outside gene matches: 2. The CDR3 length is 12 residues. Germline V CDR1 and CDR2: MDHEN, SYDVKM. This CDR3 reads CASSRQGNEQYF. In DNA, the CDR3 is TGTGCCAGCAGTAGACAGGGGAACGAGCAGTACTTC.

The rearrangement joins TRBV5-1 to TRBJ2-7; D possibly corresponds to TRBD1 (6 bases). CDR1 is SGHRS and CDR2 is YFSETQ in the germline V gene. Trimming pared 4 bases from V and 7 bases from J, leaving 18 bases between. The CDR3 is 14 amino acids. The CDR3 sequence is CASSPEGGIGEQYF. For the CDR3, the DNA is TGCGCCAGCAGCCCTGAAGGGGGAATCGGGGAGCAGTACTTC.

The CDR3: CASSDPPGTALEKLFF. The CDR3 DNA follows: TGTGCCAGCAGTGATCCCCCCGGGACAGCCCTTGAAAAACTGTTTTTT. The rearrangement links TRBV25-1 to TRBJ1-4; 7 bases are a match to TRBD1. The trim removed 3 bases at V and 7 bases at J, leaving 11 bases unmatched. The CDR3 is 16 residues long. Germline CDR1 is MGHDK and CDR2 is SYGVNS.

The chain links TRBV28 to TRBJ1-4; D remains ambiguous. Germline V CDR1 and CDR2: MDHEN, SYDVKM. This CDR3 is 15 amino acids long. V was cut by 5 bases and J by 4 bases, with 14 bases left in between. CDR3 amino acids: CASSPGVIGNEKLFF. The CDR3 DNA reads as TGTGCCAGCAGTCCCGGGGTCATTGGTAATGAAAAACTGTTTTTT.

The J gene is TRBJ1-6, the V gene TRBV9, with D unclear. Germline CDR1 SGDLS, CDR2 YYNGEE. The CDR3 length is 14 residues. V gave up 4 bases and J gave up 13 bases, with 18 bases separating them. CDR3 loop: CASSYQDNPGPLHF. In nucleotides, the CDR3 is TGTGCCAGCAGCTATCAGGATAACCCAGGCCCCCTCCACTTT.

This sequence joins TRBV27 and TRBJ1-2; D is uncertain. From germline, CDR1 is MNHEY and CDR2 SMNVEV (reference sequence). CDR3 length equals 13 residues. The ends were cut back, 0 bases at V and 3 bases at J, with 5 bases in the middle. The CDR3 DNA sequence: TGTGCCAGCAGTTTATCCCCAGACTATGGCTACACCTTC. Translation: CASSLSPDYGYTF.

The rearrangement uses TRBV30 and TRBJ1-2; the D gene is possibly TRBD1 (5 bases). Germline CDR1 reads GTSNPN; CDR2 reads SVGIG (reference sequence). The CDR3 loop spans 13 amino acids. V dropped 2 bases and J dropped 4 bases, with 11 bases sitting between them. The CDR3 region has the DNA TGTGCCTGGAGTCCCTTCGACAGCTATGGCTACACCTTC. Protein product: CAWSPFDSYGYTF.

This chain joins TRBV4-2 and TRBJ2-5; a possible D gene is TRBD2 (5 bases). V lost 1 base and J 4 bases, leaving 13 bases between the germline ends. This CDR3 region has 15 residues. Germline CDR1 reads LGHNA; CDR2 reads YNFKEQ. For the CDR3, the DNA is TGTGCCAGCAGCCAAGCTCTGGCTAGCAGAGAGACCCAGTACTTC. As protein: CASSQALASRETQYF.

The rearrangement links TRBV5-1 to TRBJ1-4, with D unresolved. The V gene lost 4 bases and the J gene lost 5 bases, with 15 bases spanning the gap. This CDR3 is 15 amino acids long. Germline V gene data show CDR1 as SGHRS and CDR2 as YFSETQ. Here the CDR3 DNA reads TGCGCCAGCAGCAAACCCGTGGGAGGGAATGAAAAACTGTTTTTT. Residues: CASSKPVGGNEKLFF.

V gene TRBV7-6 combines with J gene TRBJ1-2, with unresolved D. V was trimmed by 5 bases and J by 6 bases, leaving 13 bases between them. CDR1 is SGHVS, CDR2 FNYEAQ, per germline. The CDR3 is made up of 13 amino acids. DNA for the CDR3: TGTGCCAGCAGCATAAGTCCCACGGATGGCTACACCTTC. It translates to CASSISPTDGYTF.

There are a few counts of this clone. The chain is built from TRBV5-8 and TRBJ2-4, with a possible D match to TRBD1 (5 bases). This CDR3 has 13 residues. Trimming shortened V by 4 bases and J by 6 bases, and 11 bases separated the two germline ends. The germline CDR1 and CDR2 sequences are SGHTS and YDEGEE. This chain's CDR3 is CASSHSTVNIQYF. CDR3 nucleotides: TGTGCCAGCAGCCATTCGACAGTAAACATTCAGTACTTC.

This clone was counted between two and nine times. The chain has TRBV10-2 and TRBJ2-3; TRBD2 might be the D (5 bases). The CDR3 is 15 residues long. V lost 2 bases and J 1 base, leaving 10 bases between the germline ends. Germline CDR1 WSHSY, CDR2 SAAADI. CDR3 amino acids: CASSERRTRTDTQYF. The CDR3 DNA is TGCGCCAGCAGTGAGAGAAGGACTCGCACAGATACGCAGTATTTT.

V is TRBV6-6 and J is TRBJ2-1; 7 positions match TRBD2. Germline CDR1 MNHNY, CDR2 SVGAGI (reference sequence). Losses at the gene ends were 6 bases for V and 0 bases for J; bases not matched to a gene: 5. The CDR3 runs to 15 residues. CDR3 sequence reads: CASRGGLSSYNEQFF. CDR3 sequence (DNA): TGTGCCAGCAGGGGAGGGCTAAGCTCCTACAATGAGCAGTTCTTC.

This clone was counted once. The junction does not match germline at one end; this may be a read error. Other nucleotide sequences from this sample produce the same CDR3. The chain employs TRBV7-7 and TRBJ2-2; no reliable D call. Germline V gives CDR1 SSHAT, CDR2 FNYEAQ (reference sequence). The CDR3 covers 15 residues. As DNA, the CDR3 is TGTGCTAGCAGCTTAACCTACAGCAACACCGGGGAGCTGTTTTTT. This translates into CASSLTYSNTGELFF.

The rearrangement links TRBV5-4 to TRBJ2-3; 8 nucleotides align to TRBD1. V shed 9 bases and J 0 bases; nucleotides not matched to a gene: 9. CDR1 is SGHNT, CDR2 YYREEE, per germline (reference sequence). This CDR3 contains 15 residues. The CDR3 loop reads CATTPRTGSTDTQYF. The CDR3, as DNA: TGTGCCACCACTCCCAGGACAGGGAGCACAGATACGCAGTATTTT.